This record concerns one TCR beta chain sequence. The data were obtained in a study of blood T cells in healthy people across ages. With a J-beta primer mix and a sample-barcoded 5' primer, a second PCR ran roughly 6 to 12 cycles. TCRdb passed the 5' RACE reads through MiXCR, listing each CDR3 protein once. Of approximately 880,000 distinct CDR3 sequences in the sample, about 44% were seen once. The CDR3 runs to 13 residues. Germline CDR1 MNHEY, CDR2 SVGAGI. The V end lost 8 bases, the J end lost 7 bases, and 17 bases lay between the germline ends. This receptor was taken from a man aged 25-45 years in good health. The rearrangement uses TRBV6-5 and TRBJ1-1; D gene ambiguous. The specimen sequenced was blood. The CDR3 loop is CASRIRRTVEAFF. CDR3 nucleotide sequence: TGTGCCAGCCGTATACGGCGGACGGTTGAAGCTTTCTTT.